These T cell receptor beta chains were read from a single sample in a study of CD8+ T cells in alopecia areata. TCRdb's copy holds only in-frame clones and misses some; the assay was immunoSEQ multiplex PCR. The sample holds 110,000 to 150,000 clones, 58% seen once. The source material was CD4+ T cells sorted from blood, sampled at week 0. These receptors came from a human donor with alopecia areata. The CDR3 runs from the conserved cysteine through the conserved F or W. Each record gives: V gene, D gene, clone size, J gene, CDR3 protein, CDR3 DNA. A D gene is named only where the DNA matches it firmly. Some rows mark clone size as missing; the rest say once, few, many or name a class of expanded clone.

TRBV5-1	NA	NA	TRBJ2-3	CASSSGSTDTQYF	TGCGCCAGCAGCTCGGGGAGCACAGATACGCAGTATTTT
TRBV2	NA	NA	TRBJ2-7	CASKTQMAGTYEQYF	TGTGCCAGCAAGACCCAAATGGCGGGGACCTACGAGCAGTACTTC
TRBV5-1	TRBD2	NA	TRBJ2-5	CASSFVASGGQETQYF	TGCGCCAGCAGCTTTGTGGCTAGCGGGGGCCAAGAGACCCAGTACTTC
TRBV5-1	NA	few	TRBJ1-6	CASSLEGDSPLHF	TGCGCCAGCAGCTTGGAGGGGGACTCACCCCTCCACTTT
TRBV7-7	NA	NA	TRBJ2-1	CASSFTPPGAGEQFF	TGTGCTAGCAGCTTTACGCCCCCGGGGGCGGGTGAGCAGTTCTTC
TRBV2	NA	few	TRBJ1-6	CASSGTRNSPLHF	TGTGCCAGCTCCGGGACACGCAATTCACCCCTCCACTTT
TRBV2	TRBD2	NA	TRBJ2-1	CASSKWGAGTSRNEQFF	TGTGCCAGCAGTAAATGGGGTGCGGGGACTAGCCGGAATGAGCAGTTCTTC
TRBV11-1	NA	NA	TRBJ1-2	CASSQGHNGYTF	TGTGCCAGCAGCCAGGGGCACAATGGCTACACCTTC
TRBV5-1	TRBD1	few	TRBJ2-3	CASSLDGGQGTDTQYF	TGCGCCAGCAGCTTGGATGGCGGACAGGGCACAGATACGCAGTATTTT
TRBV7-2	NA	few	TRBJ1-1	CASSTDASRTEAFF	TGTGCCAGCAGCACGGACGCCTCGAGGACTGAAGCTTTCTTT
TRBV4-2	TRBD1	NA	TRBJ1-6	CASSLARGRNSPLHF	TGTGCCAGCAGCTTAGCCAGGGGGCGGAATTCACCCCTCCACTTT
TRBV4-3	NA	once	TRBJ2-1	CASTPWCLYNEQFF	TGCGCCAGCACCCCTTGGTGCCTCTACAATGAGCAGTTCTTC
TRBV5-1	NA	NA	TRBJ1-1	CASSKQGNTEAFF	TGCGCCAGCAGCAAGCAGGGGAACACTGAAGCTTTCTTT
TRBV13	NA	NA	TRBJ2-2	CASRFRTGELFF	TGTGCCAGCAGATTCCGCACCGGGGAGCTGTTTTTT
TRBV4-3	NA	many	TRBJ2-3	CASSQDLYREGVRDTQYF	TGCGCCAGCAGCCAAGATCTGTACAGGGAAGGGGTAAGAGATACGCAGTATTTT
TRBV5-1	NA	NA	TRBJ2-1	CASSLDRVEHNEQFF	TGCGCCAGCAGCTTGGACAGAGTGGAACACAATGAGCAGTTCTTC
TRBV5-1	NA	NA	TRBJ2-1	CASSWGGLVAYNEQFF	TGCGCCAGCAGCTGGGGCGGCTTGGTAGCCTACAATGAGCAGTTCTTC
TRBV27	NA	NA	TRBJ1-2	CASSPLDTFNYGYTF	TGTGCCAGCAGTCCCCTGGACACGTTCAACTATGGCTACACCTTC
TRBV5-1	TRBD2	NA	TRBJ2-7	CASSWASGATYEQYF	TGCGCCAGCAGCTGGGCTAGCGGGGCAACCTACGAGCAGTACTTC
TRBV5-4	NA	few	TRBJ2-5	CASTDGSGETQYF	TGTGCCAGCACCGACGGGAGCGGTGAGACCCAGTACTTC
TRBV5-4	NA	once	TRBJ2-2	CASSPWGQETGELFF	TGTGCCAGCAGCCCTTGGGGGCAGGAAACCGGGGAGCTGTTTTTT
TRBV29-1	NA	NA	TRBJ2-3	CSVSGIPDGTDTQYF	TGCAGCGTTTCGGGGATCCCTGACGGCACAGATACGCAGTATTTT
TRBV21-1	NA	few	TRBJ2-1	CASSKEASPHNEQFF	TGTGCCAGCAGCAAAGAGGCTAGTCCCCACAATGAGCAGTTCTTC
TRBV27	TRBD1	NA	TRBJ2-1	CASSPTGQLYNEQFF	TGTGCCAGCAGCCCGACGGGACAGCTCTACAATGAGCAGTTCTTC
TRBV29-1	TRBD1	NA	TRBJ1-1	CSVAQGGGGIEAFF	TGCAGCGTTGCCCAGGGGGGGGGCGGAATAGAAGCTTTCTTT